What follows is one TCR beta chain and its context. Its antigen is not identified. This record comes from a study of cytomegalovirus exposure and HLA in healthy donors. Study-wide findings and caveats: Most TCR sequences were rare, but some public TCRs occurred in many donors. There were a few CMV-associated chains whose specificity for CMV antigens was confirmed in vitro.

Trimming at V came to 2 bases and at J to 6 bases, leaving 8 bases not matched to a gene. There are 16 residues in the CDR3. Germline loops: CDR1 MNHNS, CDR2 SASEGT. Measured with immunoSEQ multiplex PCR; TCRdb has only the in-frame clones, and not every one. The table has about 160,000 clones, about 95% seen once; the top ten hold about 0.89%. The chain employs TRBV6-1 and TRBJ1-4, with TRBD1 matching over 8 bases. Sequencing was performed on PBMCs. The source is a woman aged 18-30 years in good health and CMV-seronegative. CDR3 in amino acids: CASSEPSGGSDEKLFF. CDR3 nucleotides: TGTGCCAGCAGTGAACCTTCAGGGGGCAGTGATGAAAAACTGTTTTTT.